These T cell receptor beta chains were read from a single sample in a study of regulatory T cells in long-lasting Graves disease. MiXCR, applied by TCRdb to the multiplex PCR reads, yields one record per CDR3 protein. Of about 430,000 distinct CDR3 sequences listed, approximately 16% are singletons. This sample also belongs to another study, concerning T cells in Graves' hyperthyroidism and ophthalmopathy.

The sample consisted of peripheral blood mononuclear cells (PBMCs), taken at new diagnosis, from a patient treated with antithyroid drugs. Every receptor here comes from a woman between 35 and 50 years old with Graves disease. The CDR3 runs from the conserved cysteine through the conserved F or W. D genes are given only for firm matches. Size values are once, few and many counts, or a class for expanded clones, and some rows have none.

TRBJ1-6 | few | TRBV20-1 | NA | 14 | CSADPGYYNSPLHF | TGCAGTGCTGATCCGGGATATTATAATTCACCCCTCCACTTT
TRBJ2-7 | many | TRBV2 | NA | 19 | CASRGQGKAGGVLSYEQYF | TGTGCCAGCAGGGGACAGGGTAAAGCGGGAGGGGTATTGTCCTACGAGCAGTACTTC
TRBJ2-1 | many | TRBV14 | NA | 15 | CASSQVVGSYNEQFF | TGTGCCAGCAGCCAAGTTGTGGGCTCCTACAATGAGCAGTTCTTC
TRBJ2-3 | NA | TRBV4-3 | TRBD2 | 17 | CASSQEPGGPRTDTQYF | TGCGCCAGCAGCCAAGAACCGGGAGGGCCTCGGACAGATACGCAGTATTTT
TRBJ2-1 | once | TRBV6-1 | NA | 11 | CASSHSGEQFF | TGTGCCAGCAGCCATTCAGGGGAGCAGTTCTTC
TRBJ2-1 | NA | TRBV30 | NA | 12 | CACLRGFNEQFF | TGTGCCTGCTTGAGGGGGTTTAATGAGCAGTTCTTC
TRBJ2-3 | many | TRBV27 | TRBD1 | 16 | CASSLTGTAVTDTQYF | TGTGCCAGCAGTCTAACCGGGACAGCCGTCACAGATACGCAGTATTTT
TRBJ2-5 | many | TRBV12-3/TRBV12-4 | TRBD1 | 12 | CASSRQGETQYF | TGTGCCAGCAGCCGACAGGGGGAGACCCAGTACTTC
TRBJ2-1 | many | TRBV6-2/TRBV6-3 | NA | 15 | CASSSRGRQNNEQFF | TGTGCCAGCAGTTCCCGGGGCAGACAAAACAATGAGCAGTTCTTC
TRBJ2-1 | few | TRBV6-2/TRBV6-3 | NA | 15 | CASSYGGYSYNEQFF | TGTGCCAGCAGTTACGGTGGATACTCCTACAATGAGCAGTTCTTC
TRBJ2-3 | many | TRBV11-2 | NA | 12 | CASGRGTDTQYF | TGTGCCAGCGGGAGAGGCACAGATACGCAGTATTTT
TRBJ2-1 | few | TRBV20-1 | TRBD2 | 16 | CSARAGTSGRYNEQFF | TGCAGTGCTAGAGCGGGGACTAGCGGGAGATACAATGAGCAGTTCTTC
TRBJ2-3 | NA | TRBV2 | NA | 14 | CASSEGGTADTQYF | TGTGCCAGCAGTGAAGGAGGGACCGCAGATACGCAGTATTTT
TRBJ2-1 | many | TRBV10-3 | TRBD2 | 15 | CAISLSGKYYNEQFF | TGTGCCATCAGTCTTAGCGGGAAGTACTACAATGAGCAGTTCTTC
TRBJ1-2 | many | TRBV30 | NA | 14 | CAWRTTVRVYGYTF | TGTGCCTGGAGGACTACCGTCAGGGTCTATGGCTACACCTTC
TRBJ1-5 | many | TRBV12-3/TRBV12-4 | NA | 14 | CASSFGVTNQPQHF | TGTGCCAGCAGTTTTGGGGTAACGAATCAGCCCCAGCATTTT
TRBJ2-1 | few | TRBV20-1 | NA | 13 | CSTPSYNYNEQFF | TGCAGTACTCCTAGCTACAATTACAATGAGCAGTTCTTC
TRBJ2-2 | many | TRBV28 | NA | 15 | CASSLNRGFSGELFF | TGTGCCAGCAGTTTAAATCGGGGGTTCTCCGGGGAGCTGTTTTTT
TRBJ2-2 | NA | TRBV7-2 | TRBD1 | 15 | CAVKSGTGNTGELFF | TGTGCCGTAAAATCCGGGACAGGGAACACCGGGGAGCTGTTTTTT
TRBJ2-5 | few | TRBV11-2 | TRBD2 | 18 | CASSPRVSSGRAQETQYF | TGTGCCAGCAGCCCCCGGGTTTCTAGCGGGAGGGCCCAAGAGACCCAGTACTTC
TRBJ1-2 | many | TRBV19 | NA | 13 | CASKEQRGDGYTF | TGTGCCAGTAAGGAACAGAGGGGAGACGGCTACACCTTC
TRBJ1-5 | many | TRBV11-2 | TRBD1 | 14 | CASSRGQGNQPQHF | TGTGCCAGCAGCCGGGGACAGGGCAATCAGCCCCAGCATTTT
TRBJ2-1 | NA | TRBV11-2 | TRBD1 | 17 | CASSLVFGQGKYNEQFF | TGTGCCAGCAGCTTAGTATTTGGACAGGGAAAATACAATGAGCAGTTCTTC
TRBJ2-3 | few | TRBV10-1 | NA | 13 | CASSKGISDTQYF | TGCGCCAGCAGTAAAGGGATATCAGATACGCAGTATTTT
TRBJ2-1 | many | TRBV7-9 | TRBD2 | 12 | CASSPGTIEQFF | TGTGCCAGCAGCCCCGGGACTATTGAGCAGTTCTTC
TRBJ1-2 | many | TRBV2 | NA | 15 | CASSEVWGVNYGYTF | TGTGCCAGCAGTGAAGTATGGGGAGTCAACTATGGCTACACCTTC
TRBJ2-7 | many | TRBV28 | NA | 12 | CAVTGSTYEQYF | TGTGCCGTTACGGGGTCCACCTACGAGCAGTACTTC
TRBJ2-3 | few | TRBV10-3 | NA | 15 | CAISESGAGPDTQYF | TGTGCCATCAGTGAGTCGGGCGCGGGCCCGGATACGCAGTATTTT
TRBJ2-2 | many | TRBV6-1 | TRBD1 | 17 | CASSHHPFTGGAGELFF | TGTGCCAGCAGTCACCACCCGTTTACAGGGGGCGCCGGGGAGCTGTTTTTT
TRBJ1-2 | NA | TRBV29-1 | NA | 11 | CSVPRGYGYTF | TGCAGCGTCCCTCGCGGATATGGCTACACCTTC
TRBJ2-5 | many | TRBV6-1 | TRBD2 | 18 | CASRKGLAGGWAQETQYF | TGTGCCAGCAGGAAGGGACTAGCGGGTGGGTGGGCCCAAGAGACCCAGTACTTC
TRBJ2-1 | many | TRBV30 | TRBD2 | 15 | CAWSDGTSGNYEQFF | TGTGCCTGGAGTGATGGGACTAGCGGGAACTATGAGCAGTTCTTC
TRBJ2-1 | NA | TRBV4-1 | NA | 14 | CASSQPGTHNEQFF | TGCGCCAGCAGCCAACCCGGGACCCACAATGAGCAGTTCTTC
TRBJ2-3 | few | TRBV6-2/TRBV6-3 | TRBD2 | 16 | CASILRLADSTDTQYF | TGTGCCAGCATTCTAAGACTAGCGGATAGCACAGATACGCAGTATTTT
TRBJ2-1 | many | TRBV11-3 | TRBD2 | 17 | CASSHYDGGRAGNEQFF | TGTGCCAGCAGCCATTACGACGGCGGGAGGGCCGGGAATGAGCAGTTCTTC
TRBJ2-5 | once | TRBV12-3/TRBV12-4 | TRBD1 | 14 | CASSTTGGIETQYF | TGTGCCAGCAGCACTACAGGGGGAATAGAGACCCAGTACTTC
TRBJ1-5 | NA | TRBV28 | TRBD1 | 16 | CASHDGQGRGNQPQHF | TGTGCCAGCCACGACGGACAGGGCCGAGGCAATCAGCCCCAGCATTTT
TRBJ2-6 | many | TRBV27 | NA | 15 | CASSFTDSGANVLTF | TGTGCCAGCAGTTTTACGGACTCTGGGGCCAACGTCCTGACTTTC
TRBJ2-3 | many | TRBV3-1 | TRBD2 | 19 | CASSQESGRAVYPLFTQYF | TGTGCCAGCAGCCAAGAAAGCGGGAGGGCCGTCTATCCTTTATTTACGCAGTATTTT
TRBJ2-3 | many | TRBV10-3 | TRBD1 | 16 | CAIHDVDRDEVDTQYF | TGTGCCATTCATGATGTGGACAGGGATGAGGTGGATACGCAGTATTTT
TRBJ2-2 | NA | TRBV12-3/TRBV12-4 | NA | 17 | CASSFQGGFTNTGELFF | TGTGCCAGCAGTTTTCAGGGGGGCTTTACGAACACCGGGGAGCTGTTTTTT
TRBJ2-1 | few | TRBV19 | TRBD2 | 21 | CASIGGAAGTSGRAAYNEQFF | TGTGCCAGTATCGGGGGGGCAGCCGGGACTAGCGGGAGAGCAGCCTACAATGAGCAGTTCTTC
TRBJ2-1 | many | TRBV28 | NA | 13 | CASSPAGYNEQFF | TGTGCCAGCAGCCCCGCCGGCTACAATGAGCAGTTCTTC
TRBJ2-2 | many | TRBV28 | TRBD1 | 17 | CASSLPHGTGGTGELFF | TGTGCCAGCAGTCTGCCACACGGGACAGGGGGAACCGGGGAGCTGTTTTTT
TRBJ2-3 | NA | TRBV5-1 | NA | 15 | CASSLGGLAVDTQYF | TGCGCCAGCAGCTTAGGGGGACTGGCGGTAGATACGCAGTATTTT